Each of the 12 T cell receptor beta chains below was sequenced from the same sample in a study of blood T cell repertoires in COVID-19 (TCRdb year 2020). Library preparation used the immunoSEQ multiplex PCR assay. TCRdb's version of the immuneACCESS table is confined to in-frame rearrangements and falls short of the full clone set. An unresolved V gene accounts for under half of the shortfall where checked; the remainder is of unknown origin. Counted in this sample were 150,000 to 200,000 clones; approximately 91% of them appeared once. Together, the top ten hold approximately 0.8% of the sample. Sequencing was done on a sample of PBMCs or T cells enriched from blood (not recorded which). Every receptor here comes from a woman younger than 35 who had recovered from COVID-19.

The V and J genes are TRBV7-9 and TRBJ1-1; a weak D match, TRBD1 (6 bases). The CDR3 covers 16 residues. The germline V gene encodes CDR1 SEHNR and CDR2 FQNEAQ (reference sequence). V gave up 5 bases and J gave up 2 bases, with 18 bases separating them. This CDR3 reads CASSPVPGHLNTEAFF. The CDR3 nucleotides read TGTGCCAGCAGCCCAGTTCCGGGACACTTAAACACTGAAGCTTTCTTT. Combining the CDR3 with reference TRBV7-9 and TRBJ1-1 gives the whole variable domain DTGVSQNPRHKITKRGQNVTFRCDPISEHNRLYWYRQTLGQGPEFLTYFQNEAQLEKSRLLSDRFSAERPKGSFSTLEIQRTEQGDSAMYLCASSPVPGHLNTEAFFGQGTRLTVV.

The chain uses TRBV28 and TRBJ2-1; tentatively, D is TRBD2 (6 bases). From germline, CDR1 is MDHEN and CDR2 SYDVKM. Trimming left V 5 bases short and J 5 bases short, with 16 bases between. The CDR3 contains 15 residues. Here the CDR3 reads CASSPRGRINNEQFF. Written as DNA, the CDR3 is TGTGCCAGCAGTCCGCGAGGGAGGATCAACAATGAGCAGTTCTTC.

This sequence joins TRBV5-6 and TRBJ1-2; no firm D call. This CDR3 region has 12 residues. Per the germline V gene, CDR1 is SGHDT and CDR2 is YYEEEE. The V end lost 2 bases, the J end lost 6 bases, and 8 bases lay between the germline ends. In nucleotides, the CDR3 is TGTGCCAGCAGCTTCGACTTGAATGGCTACACCTTC. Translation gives CASSFDLNGYTF. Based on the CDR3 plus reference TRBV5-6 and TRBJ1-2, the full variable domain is DAGVTQSPTHLIKTRGQQVTLRCSPKSGHDTVSWYQQALGQGPQFIFQYYEEEERQRGNFPDRFSGHQFPNYSSELNVNALLLGDSALYLCASSFDLNGYTFGSGTRLTVV.

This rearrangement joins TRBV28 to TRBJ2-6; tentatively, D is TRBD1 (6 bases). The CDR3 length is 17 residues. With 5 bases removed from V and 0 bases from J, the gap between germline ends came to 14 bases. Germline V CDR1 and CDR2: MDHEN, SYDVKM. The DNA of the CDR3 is TGTGCCAGCAGTCCTACGACAGGAAACTCTGGGGCCAACGTCCTGACTTTC. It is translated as CASSPTTGNSGANVLTF.

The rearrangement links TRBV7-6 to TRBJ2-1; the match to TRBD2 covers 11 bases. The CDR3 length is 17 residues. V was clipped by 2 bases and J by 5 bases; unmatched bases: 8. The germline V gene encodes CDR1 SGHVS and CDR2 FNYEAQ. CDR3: CASSLNPGTSGNNEQFF. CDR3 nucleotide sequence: TGTGCCAGCAGCTTAAACCCAGGGACTAGCGGAAACAATGAGCAGTTCTTC.

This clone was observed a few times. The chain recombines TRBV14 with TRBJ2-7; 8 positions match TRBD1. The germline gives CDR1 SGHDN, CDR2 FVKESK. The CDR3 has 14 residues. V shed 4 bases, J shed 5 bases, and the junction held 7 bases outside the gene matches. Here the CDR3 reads CASSLRGLRDEQYF. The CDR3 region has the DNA TGTGCCAGCAGCCTCAGGGGGCTTAGGGACGAGCAGTACTTC.

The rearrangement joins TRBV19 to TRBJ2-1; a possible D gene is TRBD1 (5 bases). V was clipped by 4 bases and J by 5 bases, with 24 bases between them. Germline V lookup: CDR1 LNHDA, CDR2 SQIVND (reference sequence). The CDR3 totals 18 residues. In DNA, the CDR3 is TGTGCCAGTAGTAACCGACGGACATTTTCCGTGGGTCACAATGAGCAGTTCTTC. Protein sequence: CASSNRRTFSVGHNEQFF.

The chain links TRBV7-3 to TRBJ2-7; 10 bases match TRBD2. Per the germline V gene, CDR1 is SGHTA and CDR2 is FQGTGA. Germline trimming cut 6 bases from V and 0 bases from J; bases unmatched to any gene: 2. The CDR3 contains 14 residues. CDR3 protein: CASSPSGSSYEQYF. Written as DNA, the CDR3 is TGTGCCAGCAGTCCTAGCGGGAGCTCCTACGAGCAGTACTTC.

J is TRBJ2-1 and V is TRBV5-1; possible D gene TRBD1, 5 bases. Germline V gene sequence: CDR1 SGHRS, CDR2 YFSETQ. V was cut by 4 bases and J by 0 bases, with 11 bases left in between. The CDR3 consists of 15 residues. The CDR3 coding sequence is TGCGCCAGCAGCCCAGACAGAGTCTCCTACAATGAGCAGTTCTTC. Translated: CASSPDRVSYNEQFF.

CDR3 sequence: CASSLDGTSVNTGELFF. DNA of the CDR3: TGTGCCAGCAGCTTAGATGGGACTAGCGTTAACACCGGGGAGCTGTTTTTT. The V gene is TRBV11-3, the J gene TRBJ2-2, with 10 bases lining up with TRBD2. CDR1 and CDR2 from the germline V gene are SGHNT and YENEEA. CDR3 length: 17 residues. V lost 0 bases, J lost 2 bases, and 3 bases stayed unmatched. Using reference TRBV11-3 and TRBJ2-2 for the parts outside the CDR3, the full variable domain is EAGVVQSPRYKIIEKKQPVAFWCNPISGHNTLYWYLQNLGQGPELLIRYENEEAVDDSQLPKDRFSAERLKGVDSTLKIQPAELGDSAVYLCASSLDGTSVNTGELFFGEGSRLTVL.

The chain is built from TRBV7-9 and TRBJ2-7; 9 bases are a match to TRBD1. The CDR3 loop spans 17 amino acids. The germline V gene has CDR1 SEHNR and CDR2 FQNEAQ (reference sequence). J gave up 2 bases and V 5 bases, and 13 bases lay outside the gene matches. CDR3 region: CASSRGRDRVFTYEQYF. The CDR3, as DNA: TGTGCCAGCAGCCGGGGCCGGGACAGGGTCTTCACCTACGAGCAGTACTTC.

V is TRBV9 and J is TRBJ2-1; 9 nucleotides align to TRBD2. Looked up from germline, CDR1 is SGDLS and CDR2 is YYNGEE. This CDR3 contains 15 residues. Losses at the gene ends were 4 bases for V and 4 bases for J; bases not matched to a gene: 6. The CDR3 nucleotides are TGTGCCAGCAGCCCACGACTAGCGGAGTACAATGAGCAGTTCTTC. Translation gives CASSPRLAEYNEQFF.